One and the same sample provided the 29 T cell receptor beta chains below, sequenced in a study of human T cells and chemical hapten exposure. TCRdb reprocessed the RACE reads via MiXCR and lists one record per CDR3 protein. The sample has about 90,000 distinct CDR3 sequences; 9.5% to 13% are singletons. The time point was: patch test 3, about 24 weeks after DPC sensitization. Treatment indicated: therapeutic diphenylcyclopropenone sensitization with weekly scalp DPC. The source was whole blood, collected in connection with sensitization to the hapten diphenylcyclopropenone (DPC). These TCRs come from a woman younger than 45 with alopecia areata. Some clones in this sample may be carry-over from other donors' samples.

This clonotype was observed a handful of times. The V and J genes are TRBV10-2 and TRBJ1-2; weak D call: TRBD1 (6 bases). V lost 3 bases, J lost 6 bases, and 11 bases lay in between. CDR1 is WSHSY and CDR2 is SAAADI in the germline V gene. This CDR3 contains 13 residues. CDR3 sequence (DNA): TGCGCCAGCAGTGATCAGGGGCTCCATGGCTACACCTTC. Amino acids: CASSDQGLHGYTF.

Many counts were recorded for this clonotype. The CDR3 sequence is CASSEGYTQYF. The CDR3 region has the DNA TGTGCCAGCAGCGAGGGGTATACGCAGTATTTT. The chain recombines TRBV7-2 with TRBJ2-3; D possibly matches TRBD1 or TRBD2 (5 bases each). CDR3 length equals 11 residues. V lost 5 bases to trimming and J lost 7 bases, with 7 bases between them. From germline, CDR1 is SGHTA and CDR2 FQGNSA.

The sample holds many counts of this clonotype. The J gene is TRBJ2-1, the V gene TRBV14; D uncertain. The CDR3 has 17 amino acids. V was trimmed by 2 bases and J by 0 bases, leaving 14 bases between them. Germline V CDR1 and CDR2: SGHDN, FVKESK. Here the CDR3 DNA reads TGTGCCAGCAGCCAAAGGGCTATCCAGAGCTCCTACAATGAGCAGTTCTTC. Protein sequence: CASSQRAIQSSYNEQFF. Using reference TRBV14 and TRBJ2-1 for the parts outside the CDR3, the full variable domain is EAGVTQFPSHSVIEKGQTVTLRCDPISGHDNLYWYRRVMGKEIKFLLHFVKESKQDESGMPNNRFLAERTGGTYSTLKVQPAELEDSGVYFCASSQRAIQSSYNEQFFGPGTRLTVL.

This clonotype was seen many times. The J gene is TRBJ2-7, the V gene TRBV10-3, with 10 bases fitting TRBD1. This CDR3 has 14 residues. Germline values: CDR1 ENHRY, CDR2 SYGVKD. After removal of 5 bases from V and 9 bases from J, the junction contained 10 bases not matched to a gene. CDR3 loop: CAISPGQGPRGQYF. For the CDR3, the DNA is TGTGCCATCAGTCCGGGACAGGGGCCGAGGGGGCAGTACTTC.

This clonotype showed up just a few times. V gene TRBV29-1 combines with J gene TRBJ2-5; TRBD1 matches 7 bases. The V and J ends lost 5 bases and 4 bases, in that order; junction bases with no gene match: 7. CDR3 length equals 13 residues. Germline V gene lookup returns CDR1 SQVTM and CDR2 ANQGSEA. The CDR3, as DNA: TGCAGCGTTTCCGACAGGGCGCGAGAGACCCAGTACTTC. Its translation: CSVSDRARETQYF.

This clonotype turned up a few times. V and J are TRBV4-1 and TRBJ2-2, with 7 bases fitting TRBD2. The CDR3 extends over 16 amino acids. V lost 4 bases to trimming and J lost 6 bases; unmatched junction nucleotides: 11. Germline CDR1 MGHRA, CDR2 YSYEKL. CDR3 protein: CASSLREGGAPGELFF. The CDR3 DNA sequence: TGCGCCAGCAGCCTAAGGGAGGGAGGGGCCCCCGGGGAGCTGTTTTTT.

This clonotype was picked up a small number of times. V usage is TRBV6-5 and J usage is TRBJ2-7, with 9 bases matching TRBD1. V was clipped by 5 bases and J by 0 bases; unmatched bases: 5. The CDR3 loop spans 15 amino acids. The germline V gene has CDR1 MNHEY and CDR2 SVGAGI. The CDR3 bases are TGTGCCAGCAGTGCCGGGACAGGGAGCTCCTACGAGCAGTACGTC. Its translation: CASSAGTGSSYEQYV.

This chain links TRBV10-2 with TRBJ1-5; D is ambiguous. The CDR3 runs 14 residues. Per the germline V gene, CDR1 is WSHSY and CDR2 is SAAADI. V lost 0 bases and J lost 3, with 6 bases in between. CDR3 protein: CASSESGLNQPQHF. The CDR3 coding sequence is TGCGCCAGCAGTGAGTCAGGGCTCAATCAGCCCCAGCATTTT.

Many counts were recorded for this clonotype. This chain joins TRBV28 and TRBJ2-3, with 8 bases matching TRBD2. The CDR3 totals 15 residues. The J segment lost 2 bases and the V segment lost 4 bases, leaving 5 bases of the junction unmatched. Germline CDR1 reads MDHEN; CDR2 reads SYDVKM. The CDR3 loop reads CASSSAGALTDTQYF. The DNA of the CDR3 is TGTGCCAGCAGTTCAGCGGGAGCGCTCACAGATACGCAGTATTTT.

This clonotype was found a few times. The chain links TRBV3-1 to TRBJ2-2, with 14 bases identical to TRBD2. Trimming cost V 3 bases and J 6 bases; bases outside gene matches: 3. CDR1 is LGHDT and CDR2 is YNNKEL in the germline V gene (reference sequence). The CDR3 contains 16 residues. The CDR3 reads CASSHWTSGGPGELFF. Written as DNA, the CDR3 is TGTGCCAGCAGCCATTGGACTAGCGGGGGGCCCGGGGAGCTGTTTTTT.

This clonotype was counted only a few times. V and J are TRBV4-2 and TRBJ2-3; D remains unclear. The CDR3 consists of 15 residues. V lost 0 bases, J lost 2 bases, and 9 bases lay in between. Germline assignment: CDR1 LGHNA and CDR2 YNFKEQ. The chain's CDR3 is CASSQDGLATDTQYF. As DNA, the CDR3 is TGTGCCAGCAGCCAAGATGGGTTAGCCACAGATACGCAGTATTTT.

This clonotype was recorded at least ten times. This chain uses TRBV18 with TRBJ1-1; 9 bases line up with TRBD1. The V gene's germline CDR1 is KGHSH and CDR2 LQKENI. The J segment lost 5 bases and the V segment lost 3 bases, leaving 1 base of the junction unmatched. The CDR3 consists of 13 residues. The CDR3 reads CASSPDRGTEAFF. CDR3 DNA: TGTGCCAGCTCACCGGACAGGGGTACTGAAGCTTTCTTT.

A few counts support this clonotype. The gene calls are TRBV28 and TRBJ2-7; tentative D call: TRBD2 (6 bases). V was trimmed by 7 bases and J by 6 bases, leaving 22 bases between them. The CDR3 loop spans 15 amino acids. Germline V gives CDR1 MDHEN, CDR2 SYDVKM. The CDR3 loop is CASISSGQGRGEQYF. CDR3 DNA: TGTGCCAGCATCTCCAGCGGGCAGGGTAGGGGCGAGCAGTACTTC.

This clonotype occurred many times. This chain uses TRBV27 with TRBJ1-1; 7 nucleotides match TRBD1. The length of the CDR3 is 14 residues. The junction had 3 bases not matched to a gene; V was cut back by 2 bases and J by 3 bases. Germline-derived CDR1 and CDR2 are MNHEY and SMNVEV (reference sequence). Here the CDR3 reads CASSLEGAYTEAFF. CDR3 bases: TGTGCCAGCAGTTTAGAGGGGGCTTACACTGAAGCTTTCTTT.

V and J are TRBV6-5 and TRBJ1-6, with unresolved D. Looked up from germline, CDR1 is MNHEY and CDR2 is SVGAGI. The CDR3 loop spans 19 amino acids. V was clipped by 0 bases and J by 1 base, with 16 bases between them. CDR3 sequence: CASSYSTGRARSYNSPLHF. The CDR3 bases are TGTGCCAGCAGTTACTCGACCGGGAGAGCGAGATCCTATAATTCACCCCTCCACTTT.

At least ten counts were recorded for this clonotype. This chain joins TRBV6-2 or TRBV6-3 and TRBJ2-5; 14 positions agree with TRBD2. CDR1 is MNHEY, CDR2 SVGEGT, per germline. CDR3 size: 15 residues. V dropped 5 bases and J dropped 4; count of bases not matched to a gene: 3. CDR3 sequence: CASSRGTSGRETQYF. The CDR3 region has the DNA TGTGCCAGCAGTCGCGGGACTAGCGGGAGAGAGACCCAGTACTTC.

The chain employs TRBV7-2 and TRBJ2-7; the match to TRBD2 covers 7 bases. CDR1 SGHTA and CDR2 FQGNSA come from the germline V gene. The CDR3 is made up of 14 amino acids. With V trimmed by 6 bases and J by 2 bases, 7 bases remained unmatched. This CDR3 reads CASREGGGTYEQYF. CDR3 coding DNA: TGTGCCAGCAGGGAGGGCGGGGGAACCTACGAGCAGTACTTC.

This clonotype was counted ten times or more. The CDR3 coding sequence is TGCGCCAGCAGCCCCCGGGACAGGGGGCCCTCTGGGGCCAACGTCCTGACTTTC. Its protein product is CASSPRDRGPSGANVLTF. The V call is TRBV4-3, the J call TRBJ2-6; TRBD1 aligns across 12 bases. Trimming at V came to 4 bases and at J to 0 bases, leaving 4 bases not matched to a gene. The V gene's germline CDR1 is LGHNA and CDR2 YSLEER. The length of the CDR3 is 18 residues.

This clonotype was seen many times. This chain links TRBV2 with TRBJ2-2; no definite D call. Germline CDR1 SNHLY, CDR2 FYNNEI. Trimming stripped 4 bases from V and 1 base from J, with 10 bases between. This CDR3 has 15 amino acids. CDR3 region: CASSGSSWNTGELFF. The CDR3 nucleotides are TGTGCCAGCAGTGGAAGTAGCTGGAACACCGGGGAGCTGTTTTTT.

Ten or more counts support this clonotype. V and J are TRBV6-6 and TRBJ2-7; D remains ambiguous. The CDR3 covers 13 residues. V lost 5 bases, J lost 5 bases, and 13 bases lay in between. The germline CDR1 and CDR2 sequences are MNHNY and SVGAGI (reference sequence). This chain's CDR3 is CASSPVDGNEQYV. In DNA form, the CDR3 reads TGTGCCAGCAGTCCTGTAGATGGCAACGAGCAGTACGTC.

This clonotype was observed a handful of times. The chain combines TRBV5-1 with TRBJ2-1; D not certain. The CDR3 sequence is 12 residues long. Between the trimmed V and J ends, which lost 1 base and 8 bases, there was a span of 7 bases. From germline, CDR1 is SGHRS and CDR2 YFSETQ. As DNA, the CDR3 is TGCGCCAGCAGCTTGAGGAGCGATGAGCAGTTCTTC. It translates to CASSLRSDEQFF.

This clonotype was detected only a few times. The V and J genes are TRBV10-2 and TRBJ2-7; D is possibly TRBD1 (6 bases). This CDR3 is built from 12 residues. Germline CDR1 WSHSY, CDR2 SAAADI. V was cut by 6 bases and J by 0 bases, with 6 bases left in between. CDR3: CASRDSSYEQYV. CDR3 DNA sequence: TGCGCCAGCAGGGACAGCTCCTACGAGCAGTACGTC.

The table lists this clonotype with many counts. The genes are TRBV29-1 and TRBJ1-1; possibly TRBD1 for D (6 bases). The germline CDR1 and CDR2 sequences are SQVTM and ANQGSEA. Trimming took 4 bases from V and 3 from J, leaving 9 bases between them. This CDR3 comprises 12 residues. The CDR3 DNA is TGCAGCGTTGTCGGACAGCACACTGAAGCTTTCTTT. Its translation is CSVVGQHTEAFF.

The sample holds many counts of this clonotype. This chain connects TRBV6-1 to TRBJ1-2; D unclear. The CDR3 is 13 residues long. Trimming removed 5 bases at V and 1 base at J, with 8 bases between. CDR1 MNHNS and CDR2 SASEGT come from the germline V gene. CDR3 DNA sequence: TGTGCCAGCAGTCCCGAGATTAACTATGGCTACACCTTC. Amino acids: CASSPEINYGYTF.

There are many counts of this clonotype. The CDR3 nucleotides are TGTGCCAGCAGTCCGCTAGACAGGGGGAGCAATCAGCCCCAGCATTTT. It specifies CASSPLDRGSNQPQHF. This chain links TRBV27 with TRBJ1-5; 9 nucleotides line up with TRBD1. CDR3 length equals 16 residues. Germline CDR1 reads MNHEY; CDR2 reads SMNVEV (reference sequence). V trimming: 5 bases; J trimming: 1 base; junction bases outside the gene matches: 6.

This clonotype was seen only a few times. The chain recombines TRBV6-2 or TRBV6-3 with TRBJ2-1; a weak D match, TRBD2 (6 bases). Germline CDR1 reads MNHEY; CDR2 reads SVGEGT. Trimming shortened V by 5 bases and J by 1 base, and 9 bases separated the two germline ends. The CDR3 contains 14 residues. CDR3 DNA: TGTGCCAGCAGTAACGGGGGATCCTACAATGAGCAGTTCTTC. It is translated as CASSNGGSYNEQFF.

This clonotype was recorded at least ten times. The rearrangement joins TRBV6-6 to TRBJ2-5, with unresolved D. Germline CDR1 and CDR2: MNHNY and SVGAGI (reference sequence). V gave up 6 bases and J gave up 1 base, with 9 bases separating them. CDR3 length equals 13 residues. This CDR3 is CASSRRAQETQYF. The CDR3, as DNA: TGTGCCAGCAGCCGCCGGGCCCAAGAGACCCAGTACTTC.

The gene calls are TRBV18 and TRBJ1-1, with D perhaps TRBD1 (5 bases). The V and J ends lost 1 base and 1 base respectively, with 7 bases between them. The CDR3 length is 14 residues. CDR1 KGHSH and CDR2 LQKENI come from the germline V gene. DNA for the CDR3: TGTGCCAGCTCACCACTGCAGGGGAACACTGAAGCTTTCTTT. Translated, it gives CASSPLQGNTEAFF.

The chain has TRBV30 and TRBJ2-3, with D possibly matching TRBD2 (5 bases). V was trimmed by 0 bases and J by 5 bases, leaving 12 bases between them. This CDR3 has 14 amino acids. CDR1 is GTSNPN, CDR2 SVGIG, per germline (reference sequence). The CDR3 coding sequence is TGTGCCTGGAGTGTCGGGATTGTTATAGATACGCAGTATTTT. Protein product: CAWSVGIVIDTQYF.